A selection of T cell receptor beta chains follows, all from one sample in a study of cytomegalovirus exposure and HLA in healthy donors. TCRdb's copy holds only in-frame clones and misses some; the assay was immunoSEQ multiplex PCR. This repertoire shows about 280,000 clones, roughly 90% found once; its top ten account for 0.92%. The sequenced sample was PBMCs. Receptors originate from a woman aged 18-35 years in good health and CMV-seronegative. The CDR3 runs from the conserved cysteine through the conserved F or W. The D gene is left open where the match is weak. Some rows mark clone size as missing; the rest say once, few, many or name a class of expanded clone.

d_call: TRBD1
clone_size: once
j_call: TRBJ2-1
v_call: TRBV28
cdr3_nt: TGTGCCAGCAGTTTAGGACAGGGGCGGAATGAGCAGTTCTTC
cdr3_aa: CASSLGQGRNEQFF

d_call: TRBD2
clone_size: .
j_call: TRBJ2-7
v_call: TRBV9
cdr3_nt: TGTGCCAGCAGCGTTGGGGGGGATAACTACGAGCAGTACTTC
cdr3_aa: CASSVGGDNYEQYF

d_call: .
clone_size: .
j_call: TRBJ2-3
v_call: TRBV6-5
cdr3_nt: TGTGCCAGCAGTTATTCGACTCATTCCACAGATACGCAGTATTTT
cdr3_aa: CASSYSTHSTDTQYF

d_call: .
clone_size: .
j_call: TRBJ2-7
v_call: TRBV27
cdr3_nt: TGTGCCAGCAGCAACATTCGATTCTACGAGCAGTACTTC
cdr3_aa: CASSNIRFYEQYF

d_call: .
clone_size: .
j_call: TRBJ1-1
v_call: TRBV2
cdr3_nt: TGTGCCAGCAGTGATGGTCCGGTGAACACTGAAGCTTTCTTT
cdr3_aa: CASSDGPVNTEAFF

d_call: .
clone_size: .
j_call: TRBJ2-3
v_call: TRBV7-3
cdr3_nt: TGTGCCAGCAGCTTAGATCCGGGAGAGGTAGATACGCAGTATTTT
cdr3_aa: CASSLDPGEVDTQYF

d_call: TRBD1
clone_size: .
j_call: TRBJ1-5
v_call: TRBV15
cdr3_nt: TGTGCCACCAGCAGAGAGAACAGGGGTGGCCAGCCCCAGCATTTT
cdr3_aa: CATSRENRGGQPQHF

d_call: .
clone_size: .
j_call: TRBJ2-7
v_call: TRBV2
cdr3_nt: TGTGCCAGCAGTGAACAATCCGAGCAGTACTTC
cdr3_aa: CASSEQSEQYF

d_call: TRBD1
clone_size: .
j_call: TRBJ1-2
v_call: TRBV9
cdr3_nt: TGTGCCAGCAGCGGAGGACAGGGGGTTAGTTATGGCTACACCTTC
cdr3_aa: CASSGGQGVSYGYTF

d_call: TRBD2
clone_size: .
j_call: TRBJ2-7
v_call: TRBV11-2
cdr3_nt: TGTGCCAGCAGCTCAACTAGCGGGAATTACGAGCAGTACTTC
cdr3_aa: CASSSTSGNYEQYF

d_call: .
clone_size: .
j_call: TRBJ2-3
v_call: TRBV29-1
cdr3_nt: TGCAGCTCCTTCGGGGACATGCGGACAGATACGCAGTATTTT
cdr3_aa: CSSFGDMRTDTQYF

d_call: TRBD1
clone_size: .
j_call: TRBJ2-3
v_call: TRBV28
cdr3_nt: TGTGCCCACCAACAGGGGGCGCAAGGTGCAGATACGCAGTATTTT
cdr3_aa: CAHQQGAQGADTQYF

d_call: .
clone_size: .
j_call: TRBJ2-7
v_call: TRBV5-1
cdr3_nt: TGCGCCAGCAGCTTGGAGGCGGGAAGCTCCTACGAGCAGTACTTC
cdr3_aa: CASSLEAGSSYEQYF

d_call: .
clone_size: .
j_call: TRBJ2-7
v_call: TRBV21-1
cdr3_nt: TGTGCCAGCAGCAAAAAGAAACAGGGGGACCTTTACGAGCAGTACTTC
cdr3_aa: CASSKKKQGDLYEQYF

d_call: .
clone_size: .
j_call: TRBJ1-2
v_call: TRBV14
cdr3_nt: TGTGCCAGCAGCCAAGATGCAGGAGGATATGGCTACACCTTC
cdr3_aa: CASSQDAGGYGYTF

d_call: TRBD2
clone_size: once
j_call: TRBJ2-3
v_call: TRBV7-9
cdr3_nt: TGTGCCAGCAGCTTAGGACTAGCGGGAGATTGGGGGACGCAGTATTTT
cdr3_aa: CASSLGLAGDWGTQYF

d_call: .
clone_size: once
j_call: TRBJ1-3
v_call: TRBV27
cdr3_nt: TGTGCCAGCAGGCCGACAAGCTCTGGAAACACCATATATTTT
cdr3_aa: CASRPTSSGNTIYF

d_call: TRBD1
clone_size: .
j_call: TRBJ1-1
v_call: TRBV2
cdr3_nt: TGTGCCAGCGAGACAGGGGTCGCTGAAGCTTTCTTT
cdr3_aa: CASETGVAEAFF

d_call: .
clone_size: .
j_call: TRBJ2-5
v_call: TRBV7-2
cdr3_nt: TGTGCCAGCAGCTGGGCGGGGACCCAAGAGACCCAGTACTTC
cdr3_aa: CASSWAGTQETQYF

d_call: TRBD2
clone_size: .
j_call: TRBJ2-7
v_call: TRBV5-1
cdr3_nt: TGCGCCAGCAGGCTGGGCCCTAGCGGCTCCTACGAGCAGTACTTC
cdr3_aa: CASRLGPSGSYEQYF

d_call: .
clone_size: .
j_call: TRBJ2-4
v_call: TRBV29-1
cdr3_nt: TGCAGCGTTGGAAATGTCCCTAGCTTCAAAAACATTCAGTACTTC
cdr3_aa: CSVGNVPSFKNIQYF

d_call: TRBD2
clone_size: .
j_call: TRBJ2-7
v_call: TRBV25-1
cdr3_nt: TGTGCCAGCAGTGAATCGAGCCTAGCGGGAGGACAGTACTTC
cdr3_aa: CASSESSLAGGQYF

d_call: .
clone_size: .
j_call: TRBJ1-2
v_call: TRBV15
cdr3_nt: TGTGCCACCAGCAGAGGGGGGGCGGGGGTAGGCTACACCTTC
cdr3_aa: CATSRGGAGVGYTF

d_call: .
clone_size: .
j_call: TRBJ2-1
v_call: TRBV7-9
cdr3_nt: TGTGCCAGCAGCCCCCGTCTCGGGGGTGAGCAGTTCTTC
cdr3_aa: CASSPRLGGEQFF

d_call: .
clone_size: .
j_call: TRBJ1-3
v_call: TRBV28
cdr3_nt: TGTGCCAGCAGCCAATCTGGTGGGGGCGCTAAAAACACCATATATTTT
cdr3_aa: CASSQSGGGAKNTIYF

d_call: .
clone_size: few
j_call: TRBJ2-7
v_call: TRBV6-1
cdr3_nt: TGTGCCAGCAGTGAGAGCCCAGGGGAGTCCTACGAGCAGTACTTC
cdr3_aa: CASSESPGESYEQYF

d_call: TRBD2
clone_size: .
j_call: TRBJ2-7
v_call: TRBV5-1
cdr3_nt: TGCGCCAGCAGCTACGGACTAGCGGGAGACTCCGGGAGCTACGAGCAGTACTTC
cdr3_aa: CASSYGLAGDSGSYEQYF

d_call: .
clone_size: .
j_call: TRBJ1-6
v_call: TRBV28
cdr3_nt: TGTGCCAGCAGTAAGACACATAGTAATTCACCCCTCCACTTT
cdr3_aa: CASSKTHSNSPLHF

d_call: TRBD1
clone_size: .
j_call: TRBJ1-2
v_call: TRBV5-6
cdr3_nt: TGTGCCAGCAGCGACGGACAGGTCTATGGCTACACCTTC
cdr3_aa: CASSDGQVYGYTF

d_call: .
clone_size: .
j_call: TRBJ2-1
v_call: TRBV6-5
cdr3_nt: TGTGCCAGCAGTGATAGCGGAAGATACAATGAGCAGTTCTTC
cdr3_aa: CASSDSGRYNEQFF

d_call: .
clone_size: .
j_call: TRBJ2-7
v_call: TRBV7-6
cdr3_nt: TGTGCCAGCAGCTTAGGAGAATACGAGCAGTACTTC
cdr3_aa: CASSLGEYEQYF